This T cell receptor (beta chain) is drawn from a study of cytomegalovirus exposure and HLA in healthy donors. Study-wide background: Of all 400 or so donors who were genotyped, 70% to 85% belonged to the Caucasian-associated ancestry cluster.

A word on this clone: Antigen specificity is unknown.

Germline V gives CDR1 SGHTA, CDR2 FQGNSA. This CDR3 has 14 amino acids. Trimming took off 5 bases at V and 0 bases at J, with 10 bases between the two ends. The PCR contained 60 Vbeta and 13 Jbeta primers. The data were produced by immunoSEQ multiplex PCR, yet TCRdb's version contains in-frame clones alone and is incomplete. The sample yields some 100,000 clones, about 77% seen once. Study-wide results and caveats: Many donors shared some public TCRs, even though most TCR sequences were rare. More than 150 TCR beta chains were listed as cytomegalovirus-associated. In a later analysis, at a false discovery rate of 0.05, under 20,000 TCR beta sequences were associated with HLA alleles.

This TCR was recovered from a woman aged 45-65 years in good health and CMV-seropositive. V and J are TRBV7-2 and TRBJ1-1; D might be TRBD1 (6 bases). The material sequenced was PBMCs. The CDR3: CASSPDRMNTEAFF. The CDR3 DNA is TGTGCCAGCAGCCCTGACAGGATGAACACTGAAGCTTTCTTT.